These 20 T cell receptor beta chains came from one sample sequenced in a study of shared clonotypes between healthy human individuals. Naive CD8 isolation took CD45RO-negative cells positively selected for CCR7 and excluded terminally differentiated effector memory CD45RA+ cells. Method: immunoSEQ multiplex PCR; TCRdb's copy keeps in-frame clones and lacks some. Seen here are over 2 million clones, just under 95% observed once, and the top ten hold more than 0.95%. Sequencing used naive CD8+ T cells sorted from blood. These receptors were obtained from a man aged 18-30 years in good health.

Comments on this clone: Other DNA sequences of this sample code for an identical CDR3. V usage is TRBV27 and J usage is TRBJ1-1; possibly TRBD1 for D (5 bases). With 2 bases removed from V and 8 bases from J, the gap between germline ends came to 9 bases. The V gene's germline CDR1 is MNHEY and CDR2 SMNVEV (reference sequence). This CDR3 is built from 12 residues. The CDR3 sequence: CASSLEGSEAFF. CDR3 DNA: TGTGCCAGCAGTTTAGAGGGGTCAGAAGCTTTCTTT.

Written as DNA, the CDR3 is TGCGCCAGCAGCCGCCTGACCCCGGCGACTGAAGCTTTCTTT. Its translation: CASSRLTPATEAFF. J is TRBJ1-1 and V is TRBV4-3; D uncertain. The CDR3 runs to 14 residues. Trimming took 4 bases from V and 5 from J, leaving 14 bases between them. Germline V gene lookup returns CDR1 LGHNA and CDR2 YSLEER.

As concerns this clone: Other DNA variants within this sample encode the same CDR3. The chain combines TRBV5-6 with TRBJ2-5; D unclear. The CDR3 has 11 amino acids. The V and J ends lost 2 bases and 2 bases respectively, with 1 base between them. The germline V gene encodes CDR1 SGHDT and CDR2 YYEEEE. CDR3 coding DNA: TGTGCCAGCAGCTTTCAAGAGACCCAGTACTTC. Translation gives CASSFQETQYF.

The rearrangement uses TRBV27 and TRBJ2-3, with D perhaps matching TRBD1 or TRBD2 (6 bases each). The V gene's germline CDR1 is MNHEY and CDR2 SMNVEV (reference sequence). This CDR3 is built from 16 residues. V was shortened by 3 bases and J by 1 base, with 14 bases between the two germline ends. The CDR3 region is CASSLGGPSGTDTQYF. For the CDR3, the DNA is TGTGCCAGCAGTTTGGGGGGCCCCTCGGGCACAGATACGCAGTATTTT.

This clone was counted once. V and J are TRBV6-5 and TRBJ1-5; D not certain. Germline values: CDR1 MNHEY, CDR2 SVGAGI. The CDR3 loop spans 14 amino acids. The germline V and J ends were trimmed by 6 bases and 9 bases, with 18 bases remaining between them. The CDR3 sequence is CASSPDTLMGPQHF. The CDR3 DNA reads TGTGCCAGCAGCCCTGACACCCTCATGGGGCCCCAGCATTTT.

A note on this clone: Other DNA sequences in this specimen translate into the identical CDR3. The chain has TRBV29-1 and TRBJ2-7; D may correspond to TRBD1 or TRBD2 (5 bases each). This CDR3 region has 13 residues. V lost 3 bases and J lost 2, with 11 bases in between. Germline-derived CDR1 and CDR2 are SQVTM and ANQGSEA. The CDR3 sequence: CSVEGTSTYEQYF. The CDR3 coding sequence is TGCAGCGTTGAGGGGACCTCGACCTACGAGCAGTACTTC.

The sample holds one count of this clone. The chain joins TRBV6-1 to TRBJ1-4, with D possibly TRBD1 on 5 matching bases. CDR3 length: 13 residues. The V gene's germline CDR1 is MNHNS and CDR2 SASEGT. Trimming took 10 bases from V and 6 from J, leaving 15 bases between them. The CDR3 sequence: CAIRDSLYEKLFF. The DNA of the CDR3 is TGTGCCATCCGTGACAGTCTCTATGAAAAACTGTTTTTT.

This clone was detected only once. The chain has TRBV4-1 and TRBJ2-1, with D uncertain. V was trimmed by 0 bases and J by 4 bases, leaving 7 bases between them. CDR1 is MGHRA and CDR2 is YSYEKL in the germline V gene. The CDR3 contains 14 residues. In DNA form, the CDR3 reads TGCGCCAGCAGCCAAGAAGCACTATACAATGAGCAGTTCTTC. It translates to CASSQEALYNEQFF.

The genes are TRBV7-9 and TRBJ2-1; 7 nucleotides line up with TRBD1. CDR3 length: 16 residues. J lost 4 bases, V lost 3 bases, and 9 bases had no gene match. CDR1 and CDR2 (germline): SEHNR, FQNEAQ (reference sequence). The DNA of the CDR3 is TGTGCCAGCAGCTTCGTGACAGGGAGTCCATACAATGAGCAGTTCTTC. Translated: CASSFVTGSPYNEQFF.

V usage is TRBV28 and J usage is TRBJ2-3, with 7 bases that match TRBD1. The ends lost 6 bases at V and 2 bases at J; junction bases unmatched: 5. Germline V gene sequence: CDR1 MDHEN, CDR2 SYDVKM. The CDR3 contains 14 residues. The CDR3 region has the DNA TGTGCCAGCAGCGTTGGGACAGCCACAGATACGCAGTATTTT. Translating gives CASSVGTATDTQYF.

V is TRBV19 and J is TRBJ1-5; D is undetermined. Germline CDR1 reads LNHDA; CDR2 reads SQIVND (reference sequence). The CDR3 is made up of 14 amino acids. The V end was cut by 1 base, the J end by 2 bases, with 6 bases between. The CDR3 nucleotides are TGTGCCAGTAGTATAGGGCTTGGCAATCAGCCCCAGCATTTT. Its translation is CASSIGLGNQPQHF.

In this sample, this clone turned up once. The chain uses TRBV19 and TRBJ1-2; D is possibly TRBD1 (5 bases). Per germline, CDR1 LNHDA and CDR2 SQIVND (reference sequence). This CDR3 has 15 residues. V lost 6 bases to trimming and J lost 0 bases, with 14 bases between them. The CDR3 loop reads CASRAGAPSNYGYTF. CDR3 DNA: TGTGCCAGTAGGGCCGGGGCGCCCTCTAACTATGGCTACACCTTC.

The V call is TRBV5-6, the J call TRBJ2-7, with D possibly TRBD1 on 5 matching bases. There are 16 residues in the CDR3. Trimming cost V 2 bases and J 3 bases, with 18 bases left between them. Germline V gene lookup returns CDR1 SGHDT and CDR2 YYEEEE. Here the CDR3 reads CASSLSIRGPRYEQYF. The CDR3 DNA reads TGTGCCAGCAGCTTAAGCATTAGGGGTCCCCGCTACGAGCAGTACTTC. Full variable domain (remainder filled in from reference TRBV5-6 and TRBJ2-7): DAGVTQSPTHLIKTRGQQVTLRCSPKSGHDTVSWYQQALGQGPQFIFQYYEEEERQRGNFPDRFSGHQFPNYSSELNVNALLLGDSALYLCASSLSIRGPRYEQYFGPGTRLTVT.

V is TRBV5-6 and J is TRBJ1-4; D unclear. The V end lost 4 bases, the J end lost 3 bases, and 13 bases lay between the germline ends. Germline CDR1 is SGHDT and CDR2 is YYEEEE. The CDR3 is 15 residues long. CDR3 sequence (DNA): TGTGCCAGCAGCCGGCAGTACCCTTCTAATGAAAAACTGTTTTTT. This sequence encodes CASSRQYPSNEKLFF.

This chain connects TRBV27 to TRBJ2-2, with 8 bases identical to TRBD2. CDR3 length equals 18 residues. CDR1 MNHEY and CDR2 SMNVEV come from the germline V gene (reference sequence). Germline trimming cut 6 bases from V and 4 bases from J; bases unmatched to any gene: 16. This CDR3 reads CASSFLRVAGLVTGELFF. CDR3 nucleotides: TGTGCCAGCAGCTTTCTTAGGGTAGCGGGGTTGGTCACCGGGGAGCTGTTTTTT.

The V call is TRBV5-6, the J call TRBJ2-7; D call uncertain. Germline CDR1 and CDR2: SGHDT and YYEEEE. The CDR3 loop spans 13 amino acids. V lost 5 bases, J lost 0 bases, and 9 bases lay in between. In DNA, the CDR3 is TGTGCCAGCAGGGATGAGGTCTCCTACGAGCAGTACTTC. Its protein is CASRDEVSYEQYF.

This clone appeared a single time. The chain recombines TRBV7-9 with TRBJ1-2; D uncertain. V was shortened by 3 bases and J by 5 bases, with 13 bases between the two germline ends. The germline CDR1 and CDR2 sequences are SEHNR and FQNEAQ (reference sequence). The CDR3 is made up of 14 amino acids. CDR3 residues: CASSFPGNRYGYTF. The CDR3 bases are TGTGCCAGCAGCTTCCCGGGGAATAGATATGGCTACACCTTC.

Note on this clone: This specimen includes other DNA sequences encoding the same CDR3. The CDR3 region is CASSWTGQETQYF. The CDR3 DNA is TGTGCCAGTAGTTGGACAGGTCAAGAGACCCAGTACTTC. V is TRBV19 and J is TRBJ2-5; 7 bases are shared with TRBD1. V lost 5 bases to trimming and J lost 2 bases; unmatched junction nucleotides: 2. This CDR3 has 13 residues. Germline CDR1 LNHDA, CDR2 SQIVND (reference sequence).

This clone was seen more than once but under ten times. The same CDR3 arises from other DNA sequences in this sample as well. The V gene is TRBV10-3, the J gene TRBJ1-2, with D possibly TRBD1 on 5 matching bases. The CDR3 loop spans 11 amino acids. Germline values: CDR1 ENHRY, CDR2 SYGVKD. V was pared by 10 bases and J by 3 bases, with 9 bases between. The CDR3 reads CATGTDYGYTF. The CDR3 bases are TGTGCCACCGGGACGGACTATGGCTACACCTTC.

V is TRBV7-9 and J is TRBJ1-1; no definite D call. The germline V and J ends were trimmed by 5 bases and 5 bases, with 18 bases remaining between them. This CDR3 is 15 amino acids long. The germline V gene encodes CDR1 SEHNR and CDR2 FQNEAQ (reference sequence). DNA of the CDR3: TGTGCCAGCAGCAGCCAACCAGCCGTTTATACTGAAGCTTTCTTT. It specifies CASSSQPAVYTEAFF.